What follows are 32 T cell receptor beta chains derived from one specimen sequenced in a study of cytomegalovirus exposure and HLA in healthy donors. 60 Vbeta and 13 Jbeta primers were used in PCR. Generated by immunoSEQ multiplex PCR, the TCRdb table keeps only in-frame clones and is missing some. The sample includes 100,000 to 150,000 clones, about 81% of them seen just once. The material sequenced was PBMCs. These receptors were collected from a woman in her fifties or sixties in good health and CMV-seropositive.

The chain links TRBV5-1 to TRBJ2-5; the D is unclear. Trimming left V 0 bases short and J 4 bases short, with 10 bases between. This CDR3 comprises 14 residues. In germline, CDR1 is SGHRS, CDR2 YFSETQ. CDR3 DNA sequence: TGCGCCAGCAGCTTGGCCACCGGCGGAGAGACCCAGTACTTC. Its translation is CASSLATGGETQYF.

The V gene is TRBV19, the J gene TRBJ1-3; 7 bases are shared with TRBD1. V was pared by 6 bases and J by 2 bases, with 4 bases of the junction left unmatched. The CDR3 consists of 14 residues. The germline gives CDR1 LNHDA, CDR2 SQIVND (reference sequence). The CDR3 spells CASRLTGAGNTIYF. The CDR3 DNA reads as TGTGCCAGTAGACTCACAGGGGCTGGAAACACCATATATTTT.

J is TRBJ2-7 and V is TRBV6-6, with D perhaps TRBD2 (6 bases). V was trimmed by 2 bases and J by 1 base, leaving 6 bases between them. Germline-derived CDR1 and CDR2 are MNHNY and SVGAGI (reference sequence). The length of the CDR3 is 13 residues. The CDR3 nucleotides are TGTGCCAGCAGTTACGCGGGATCCTACGAGCAGTACTTC. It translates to CASSYAGSYEQYF.

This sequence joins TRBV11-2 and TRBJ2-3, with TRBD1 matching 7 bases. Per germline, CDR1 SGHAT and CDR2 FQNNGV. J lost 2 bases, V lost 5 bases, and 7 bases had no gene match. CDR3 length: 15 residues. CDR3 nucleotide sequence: TGTGCCAGCAGCCGGGACAGTAGCCTCACAGATACGCAGTATTTT. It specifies CASSRDSSLTDTQYF.

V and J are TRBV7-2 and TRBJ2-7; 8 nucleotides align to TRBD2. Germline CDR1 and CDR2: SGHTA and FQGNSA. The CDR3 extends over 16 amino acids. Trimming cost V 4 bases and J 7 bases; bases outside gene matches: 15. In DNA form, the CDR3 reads TGTGCCAGCAGCTCCTTAAGCGGGGGAGGGCCGTGGGAGCAGTACTTC. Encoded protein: CASSSLSGGGPWEQYF.

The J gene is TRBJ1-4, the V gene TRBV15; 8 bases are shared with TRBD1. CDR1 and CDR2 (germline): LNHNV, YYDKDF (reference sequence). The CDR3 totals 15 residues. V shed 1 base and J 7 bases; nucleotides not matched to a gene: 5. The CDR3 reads CATSRGQGAVEKLFF. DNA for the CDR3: TGTGCCACCAGCAGAGGTCAGGGGGCGGTTGAAAAACTGTTTTTT.

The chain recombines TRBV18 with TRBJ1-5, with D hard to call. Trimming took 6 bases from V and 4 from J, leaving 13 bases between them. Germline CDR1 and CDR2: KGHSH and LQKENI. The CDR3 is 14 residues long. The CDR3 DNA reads TGTGCCAGCTCGCGCGACACCTTGAATCAGCCCCAGCATTTT. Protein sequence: CASSRDTLNQPQHF.

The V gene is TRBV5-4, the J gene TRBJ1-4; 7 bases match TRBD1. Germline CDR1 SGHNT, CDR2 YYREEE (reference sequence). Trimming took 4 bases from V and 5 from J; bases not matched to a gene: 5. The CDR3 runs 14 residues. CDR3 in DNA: TGTGCCAGCAGCCCTGGGACAGCAAATGAAAAACTGTTTTTT. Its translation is CASSPGTANEKLFF.

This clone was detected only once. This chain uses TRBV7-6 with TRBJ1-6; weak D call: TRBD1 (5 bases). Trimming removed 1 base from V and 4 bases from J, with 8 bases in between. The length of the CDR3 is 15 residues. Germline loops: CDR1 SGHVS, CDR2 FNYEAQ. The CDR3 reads CASSLGRGYNSPLHF. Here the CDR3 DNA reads TGTGCCAGCAGCTTAGGTCGGGGGTATAATTCACCCCTCCACTTT.

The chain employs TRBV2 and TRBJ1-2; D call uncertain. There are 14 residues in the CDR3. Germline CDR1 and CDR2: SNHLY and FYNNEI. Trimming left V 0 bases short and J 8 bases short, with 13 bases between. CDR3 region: CASSEARQAGGYTF. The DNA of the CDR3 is TGTGCCAGCAGTGAAGCTCGTCAGGCGGGGGGCTACACCTTC.

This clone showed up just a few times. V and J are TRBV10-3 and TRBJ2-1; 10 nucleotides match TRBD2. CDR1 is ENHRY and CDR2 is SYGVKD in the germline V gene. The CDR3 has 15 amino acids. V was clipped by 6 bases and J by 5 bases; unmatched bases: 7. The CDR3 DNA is TGTGCCATCAGGGCTCTAGCGGGGGTGGACAATGAGCAGTTCTTC. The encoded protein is CAIRALAGVDNEQFF.

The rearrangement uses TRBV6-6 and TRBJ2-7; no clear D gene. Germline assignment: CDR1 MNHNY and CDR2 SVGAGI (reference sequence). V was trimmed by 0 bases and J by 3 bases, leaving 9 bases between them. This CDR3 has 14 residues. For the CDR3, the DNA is TGTGCCAGCAGTTACTCGAAGCTCTTCTACGAGCAGTACTTC. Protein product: CASSYSKLFYEQYF.

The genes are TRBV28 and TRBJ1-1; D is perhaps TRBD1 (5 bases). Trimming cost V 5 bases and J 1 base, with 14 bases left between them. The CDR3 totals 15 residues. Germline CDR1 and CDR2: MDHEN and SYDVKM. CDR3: CASSEGWGENTEAFF. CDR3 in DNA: TGTGCCAGCAGTGAAGGGTGGGGGGAGAACACTGAAGCTTTCTTT.

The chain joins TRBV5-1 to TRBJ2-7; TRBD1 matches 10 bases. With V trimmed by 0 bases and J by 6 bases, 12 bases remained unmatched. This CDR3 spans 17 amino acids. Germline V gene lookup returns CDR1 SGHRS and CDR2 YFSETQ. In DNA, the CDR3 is TGCGCCAGCAGCTTGGCACTTACCGGGACAGGGGAGGGCGAGCAGTACTTC. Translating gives CASSLALTGTGEGEQYF.

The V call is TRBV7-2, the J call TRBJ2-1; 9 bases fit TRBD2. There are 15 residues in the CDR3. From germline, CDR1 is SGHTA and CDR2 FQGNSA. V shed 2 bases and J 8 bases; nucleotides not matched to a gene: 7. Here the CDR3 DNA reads TGTGCCAGCAGCTTAAATCGCGGGGGGGGATATGAGCAGTTCTTC. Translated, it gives CASSLNRGGGYEQFF.

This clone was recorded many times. The CDR3, as DNA: TGTGCCTGGGGACAACCCGGCACTGAAGCTTTCTTT. Residues: CAWGQPGTEAFF. This chain connects TRBV30 to TRBJ1-1; D is perhaps TRBD1 (5 bases). CDR1 is GTSNPN and CDR2 is SVGIG in the germline V gene (reference sequence). CDR3 length: 12 residues. V was pared by 5 bases and J by 4 bases, with 11 bases between.

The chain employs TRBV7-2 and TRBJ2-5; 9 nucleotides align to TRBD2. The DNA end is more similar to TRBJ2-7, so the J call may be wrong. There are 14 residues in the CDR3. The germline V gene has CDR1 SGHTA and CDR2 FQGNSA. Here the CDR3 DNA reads TGTGCCAGCAGCCCGGGACTAGCCTCCTACGAGCAGTACTTC. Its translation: CASSPGLASYEQYF.

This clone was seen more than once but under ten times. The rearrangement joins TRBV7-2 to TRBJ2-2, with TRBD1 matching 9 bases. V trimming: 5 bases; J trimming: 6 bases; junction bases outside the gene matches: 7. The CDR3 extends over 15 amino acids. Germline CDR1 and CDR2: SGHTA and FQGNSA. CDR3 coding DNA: TGTGCCAGCAGCCAAGGACAGGGGTCAGCCGGGGAGCTGTTTTTT. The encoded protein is CASSQGQGSAGELFF.

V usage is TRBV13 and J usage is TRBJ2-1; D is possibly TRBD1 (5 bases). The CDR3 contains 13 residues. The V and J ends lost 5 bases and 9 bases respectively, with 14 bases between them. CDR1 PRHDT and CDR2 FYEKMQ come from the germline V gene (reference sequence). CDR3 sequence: CASSKDSRREQFF. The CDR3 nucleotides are TGTGCCAGCAGCAAAGACAGCAGGCGTGAGCAGTTCTTC.

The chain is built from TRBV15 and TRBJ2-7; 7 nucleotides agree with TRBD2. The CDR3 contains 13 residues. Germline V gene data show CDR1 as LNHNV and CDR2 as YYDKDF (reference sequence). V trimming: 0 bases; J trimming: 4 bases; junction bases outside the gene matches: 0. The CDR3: CATSRDGGYEQYF. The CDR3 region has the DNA TGTGCCACCAGCAGAGACGGGGGGTACGAGCAGTACTTC.

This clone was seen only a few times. The DNA of the CDR3 is TGTGCCAGCAGCGTAGACGACTACGGGGCAGATACGCAGTATTTT. Translated: CASSVDDYGADTQYF. This chain links TRBV9 with TRBJ2-3, with D tentatively TRBD2 (5 bases). With 0 bases removed from V and 4 bases from J, the gap between germline ends came to 12 bases. There are 15 residues in the CDR3. The V gene's germline CDR1 is SGDLS and CDR2 YYNGEE. Variable domain in full (rest from reference TRBV9 and TRBJ2-3): DSGVTQTPKHLITATGQRVTLRCSPRSGDLSVYWYQQSLDQGLQFLIQYYNGEERAKGNILERFSAQQFPDLHSELNLSSLELGDSALYFCASSVDDYGADTQYFGPGTRLTVL.

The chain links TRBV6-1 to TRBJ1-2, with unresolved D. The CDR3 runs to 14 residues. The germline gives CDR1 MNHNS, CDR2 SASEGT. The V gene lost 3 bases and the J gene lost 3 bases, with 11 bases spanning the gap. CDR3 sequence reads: CASSDLTTDYGYTF. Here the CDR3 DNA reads TGTGCCAGCAGTGATTTGACAACGGACTATGGCTACACCTTC.

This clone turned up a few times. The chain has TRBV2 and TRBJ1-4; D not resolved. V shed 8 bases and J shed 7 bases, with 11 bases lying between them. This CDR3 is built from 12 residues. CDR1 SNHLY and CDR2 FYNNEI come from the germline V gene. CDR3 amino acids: CASRQETEKLFF. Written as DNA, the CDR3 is TGTGCCAGCCGCCAGGAAACTGAAAAACTGTTTTTT.

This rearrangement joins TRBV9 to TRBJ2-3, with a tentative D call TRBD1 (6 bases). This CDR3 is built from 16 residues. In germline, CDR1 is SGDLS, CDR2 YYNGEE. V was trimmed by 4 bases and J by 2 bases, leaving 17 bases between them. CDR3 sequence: CASSLQGQGHTDTQYF. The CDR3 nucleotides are TGTGCCAGCAGCCTTCAGGGGCAAGGCCACACAGATACGCAGTATTTT.

This CDR3 reads CASSQEGGRGEKLFF. As DNA, the CDR3 is TGCGCCAGCAGCCAAGAGGGAGGGAGGGGGGAAAAACTGTTTTTT. V is TRBV4-1 and J is TRBJ1-4, with a tentative D call TRBD1 (6 bases). CDR1 and CDR2 from the germline V gene are MGHRA and YSYEKL. V lost 0 bases and J lost 8, with 13 bases in between. The CDR3 extends over 15 amino acids.

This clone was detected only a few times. The CDR3 protein is CASSFSNEQYF. The CDR3 DNA is TGTGCCAGCAGTTTCAGTAACGAGCAGTACTTC. The genes are TRBV6-6 and TRBJ2-7; D ambiguous. Trimming removed 4 bases from V and 5 bases from J, with 6 bases in between. Germline CDR1 MNHNY, CDR2 SVGAGI (reference sequence). The CDR3 has 11 amino acids.

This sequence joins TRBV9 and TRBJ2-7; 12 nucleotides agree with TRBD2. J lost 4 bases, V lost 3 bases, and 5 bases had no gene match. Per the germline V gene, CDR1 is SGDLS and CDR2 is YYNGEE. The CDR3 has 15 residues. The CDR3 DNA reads TGTGCCAGCAGCGCACAGACTAGCGGGAGATACGAGCAGTACTTC. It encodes CASSAQTSGRYEQYF.

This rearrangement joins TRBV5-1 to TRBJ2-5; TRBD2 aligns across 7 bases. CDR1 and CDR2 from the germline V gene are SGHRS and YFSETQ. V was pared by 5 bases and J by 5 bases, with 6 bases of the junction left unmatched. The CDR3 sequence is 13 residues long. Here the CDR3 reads CASSTGGGETQYF. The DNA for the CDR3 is TGCGCCAGCAGTACGGGGGGAGGTGAGACCCAGTACTTC. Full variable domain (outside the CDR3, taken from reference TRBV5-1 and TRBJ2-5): KAGVTQTPRYLIKTRGQQVTLSCSPISGHRSVSWYQQTPGQGLQFLFEYFSETQRNKGNFPGRFSGRQFSNSRSEMNVSTLELGDSALYLCASSTGGGETQYFGPGTRLLVL.

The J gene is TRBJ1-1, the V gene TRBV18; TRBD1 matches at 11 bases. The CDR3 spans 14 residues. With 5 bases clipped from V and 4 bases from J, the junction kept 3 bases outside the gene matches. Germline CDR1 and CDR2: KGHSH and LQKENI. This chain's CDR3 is CASSSDRGLTEAFF. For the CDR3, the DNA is TGTGCCAGCTCATCGGACAGGGGGCTCACTGAAGCTTTCTTT.

CDR3 nucleotides: TGCGCCAGCAGCGAGAACCCGACAGGTTTAGAGACCCAGTACTTC. Protein sequence: CASSENPTGLETQYF. This chain connects TRBV5-1 to TRBJ2-5; maybe TRBD1 (6 bases). Germline assignment: CDR1 SGHRS and CDR2 YFSETQ. The CDR3 consists of 15 residues. Trimming removed 4 bases at V and 4 bases at J, with 17 bases between.

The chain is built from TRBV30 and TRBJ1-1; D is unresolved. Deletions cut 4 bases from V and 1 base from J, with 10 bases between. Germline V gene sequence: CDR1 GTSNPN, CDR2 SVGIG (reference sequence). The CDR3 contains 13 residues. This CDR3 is CAWTYPPNTEAFF. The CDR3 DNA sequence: TGTGCCTGGACCTACCCGCCGAACACTGAAGCTTTCTTT.

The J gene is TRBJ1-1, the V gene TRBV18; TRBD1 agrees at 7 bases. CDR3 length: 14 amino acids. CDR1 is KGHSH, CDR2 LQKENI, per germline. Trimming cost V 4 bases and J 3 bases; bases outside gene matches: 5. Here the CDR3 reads CASSLSTGYTEAFF. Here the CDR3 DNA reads TGTGCCAGCTCACTCTCGACAGGGTACACTGAAGCTTTCTTT.